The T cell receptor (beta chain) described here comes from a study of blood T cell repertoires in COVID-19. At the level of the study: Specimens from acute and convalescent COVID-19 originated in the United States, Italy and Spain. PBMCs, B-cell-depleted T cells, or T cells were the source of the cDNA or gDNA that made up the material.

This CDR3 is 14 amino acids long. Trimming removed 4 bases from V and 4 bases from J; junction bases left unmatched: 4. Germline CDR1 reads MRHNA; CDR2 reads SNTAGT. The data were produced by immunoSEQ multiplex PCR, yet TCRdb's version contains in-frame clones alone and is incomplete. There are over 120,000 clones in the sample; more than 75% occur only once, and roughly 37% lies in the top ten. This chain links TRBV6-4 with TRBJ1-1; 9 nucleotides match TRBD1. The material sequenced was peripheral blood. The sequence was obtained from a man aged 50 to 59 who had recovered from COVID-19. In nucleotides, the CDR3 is TGTGCCAGCAGTGGTACAGGGGGCTTCACTGAAGCTTTCTTT. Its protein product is CASSGTGGFTEAFF.